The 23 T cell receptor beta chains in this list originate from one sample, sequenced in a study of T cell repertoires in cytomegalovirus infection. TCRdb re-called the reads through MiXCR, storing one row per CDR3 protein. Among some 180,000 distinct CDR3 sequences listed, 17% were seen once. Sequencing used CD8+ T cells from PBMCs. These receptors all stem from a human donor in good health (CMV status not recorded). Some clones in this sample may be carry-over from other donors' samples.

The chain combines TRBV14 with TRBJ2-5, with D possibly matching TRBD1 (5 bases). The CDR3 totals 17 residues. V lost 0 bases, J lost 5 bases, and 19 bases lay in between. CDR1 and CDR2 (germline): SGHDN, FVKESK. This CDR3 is CASSQDMQGVVVETQYF. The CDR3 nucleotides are TGTGCCAGCAGCCAAGATATGCAGGGTGTAGTGGTGGAGACCCAGTACTTC.

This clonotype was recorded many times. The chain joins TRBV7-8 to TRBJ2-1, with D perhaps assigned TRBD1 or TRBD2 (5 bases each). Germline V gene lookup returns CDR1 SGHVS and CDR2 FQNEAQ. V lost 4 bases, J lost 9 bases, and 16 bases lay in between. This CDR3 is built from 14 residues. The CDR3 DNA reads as TGTGCCAGCAGCTCCCTTGGGGGTTCTGGTGAGCAGTTCTTC. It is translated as CASSSLGGSGEQFF. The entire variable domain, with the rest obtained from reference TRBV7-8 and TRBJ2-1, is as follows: GAGVSQSPRYKVAKRGQDVALRCDPISGHVSLFWYQQALGQGPEFLTYFQNEAQLDKSGLPSDRFFAERPEGSVSTLKIQRTQQEDSAVYLCASSSLGGSGEQFFGPGTRLTVL.

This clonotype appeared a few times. CDR3: CASSLTDGGFYGYTF. The CDR3 region has the DNA TGTGCCAGCAGCTTAACGGATGGGGGGTTCTATGGCTACACCTTC. The chain employs TRBV7-2 and TRBJ1-2; TRBD1 might be the D (5 bases). This CDR3 has 15 amino acids. Trimming took 2 bases from V and 4 from J, leaving 14 bases between them. Germline CDR1 SGHTA, CDR2 FQGNSA.

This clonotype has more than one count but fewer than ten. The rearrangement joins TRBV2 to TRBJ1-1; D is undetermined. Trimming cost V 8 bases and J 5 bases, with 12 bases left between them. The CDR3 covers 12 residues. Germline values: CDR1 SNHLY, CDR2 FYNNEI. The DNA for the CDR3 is TGTGCCAGCCCCCCCCGGAGGACTGAAGCTTTCTTT. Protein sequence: CASPPRRTEAFF.

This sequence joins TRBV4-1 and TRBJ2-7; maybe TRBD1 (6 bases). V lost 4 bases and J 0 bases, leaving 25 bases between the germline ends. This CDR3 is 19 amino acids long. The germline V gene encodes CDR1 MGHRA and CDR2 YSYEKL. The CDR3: CASSPSQNRATKSSYEQYF. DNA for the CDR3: TGCGCCAGCAGCCCCAGTCAGAACAGGGCTACCAAGAGCTCCTACGAGCAGTACTTC.

CDR3 sequence reads: CASSYEEAFF. Here the CDR3 DNA reads TGTGCCAGCAGTTACGAGGAAGCTTTCTTT. This sequence joins TRBV6-6 and TRBJ1-1; D unclear. Germline CDR1 and CDR2: MNHNY and SVGAGI (reference sequence). The CDR3 totals 10 residues. V lost 2 bases, J lost 8 bases, and 3 bases lay in between.

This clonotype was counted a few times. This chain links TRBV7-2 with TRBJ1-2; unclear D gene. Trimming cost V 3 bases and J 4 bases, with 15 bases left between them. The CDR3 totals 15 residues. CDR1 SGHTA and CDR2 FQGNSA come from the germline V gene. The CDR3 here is CASSFGTAPSYGYTF. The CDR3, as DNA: TGTGCCAGCAGCTTTGGTACAGCCCCGAGCTATGGCTACACCTTC.

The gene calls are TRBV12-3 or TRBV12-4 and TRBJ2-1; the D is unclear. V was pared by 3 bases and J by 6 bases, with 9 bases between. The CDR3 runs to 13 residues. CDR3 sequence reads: CASSFGQANEQFF. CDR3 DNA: TGTGCCAGCAGTTTCGGCCAAGCCAATGAGCAGTTCTTC.

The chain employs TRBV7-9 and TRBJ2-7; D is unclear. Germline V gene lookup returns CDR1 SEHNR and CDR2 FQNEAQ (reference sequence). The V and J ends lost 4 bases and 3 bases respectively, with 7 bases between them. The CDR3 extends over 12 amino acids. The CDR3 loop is CASSSADYEQYF. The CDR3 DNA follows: TGTGCCAGCAGCTCCGCAGACTACGAGCAGTACTTC.

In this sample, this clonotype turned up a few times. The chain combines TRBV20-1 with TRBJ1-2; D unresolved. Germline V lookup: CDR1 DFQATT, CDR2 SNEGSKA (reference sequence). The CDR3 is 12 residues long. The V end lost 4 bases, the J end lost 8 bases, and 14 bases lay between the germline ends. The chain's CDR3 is CSAKAPPQGYTF. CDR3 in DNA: TGCAGTGCTAAAGCGCCCCCTCAAGGCTACACCTTC.

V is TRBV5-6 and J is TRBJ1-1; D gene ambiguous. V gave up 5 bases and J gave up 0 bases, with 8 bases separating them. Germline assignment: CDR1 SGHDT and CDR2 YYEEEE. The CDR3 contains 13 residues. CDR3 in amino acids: CASSPRMNTEAFF. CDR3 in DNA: TGTGCCAGCAGTCCAAGAATGAACACTGAAGCTTTCTTT. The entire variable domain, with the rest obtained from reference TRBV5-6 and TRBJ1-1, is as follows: DAGVTQSPTHLIKTRGQQVTLRCSPKSGHDTVSWYQQALGQGPQFIFQYYEEEERQRGNFPDRFSGHQFPNYSSELNVNALLLGDSALYLCASSPRMNTEAFFGQGTRLTVV.

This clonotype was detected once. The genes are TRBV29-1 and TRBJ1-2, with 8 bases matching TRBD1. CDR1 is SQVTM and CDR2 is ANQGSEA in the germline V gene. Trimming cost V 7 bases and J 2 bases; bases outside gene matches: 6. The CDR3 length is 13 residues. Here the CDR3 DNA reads TGCAGCGGAGGGCGACAGGGGAACTATGGCTACACCTTC. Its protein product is CSGGRQGNYGYTF.

CDR3 sequence reads: CSADRLAGAPPRNEQFF. In nucleotides, the CDR3 is TGCAGCGCCGACCGACTAGCGGGGGCACCCCCTCGCAATGAGCAGTTCTTC. The chain carries TRBV29-1 and TRBJ2-1, with 12 positions matching TRBD2. The CDR3 contains 17 residues. V shed 7 bases, J shed 6 bases, and the junction held 16 bases outside the gene matches. Germline assignment: CDR1 SQVTM and CDR2 ANQGSEA.

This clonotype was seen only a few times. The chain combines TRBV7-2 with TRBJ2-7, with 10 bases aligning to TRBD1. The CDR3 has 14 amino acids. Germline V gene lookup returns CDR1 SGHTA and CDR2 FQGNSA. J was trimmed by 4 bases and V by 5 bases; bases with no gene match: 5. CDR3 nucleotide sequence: TGTGCCAGCAGCAAATGGACAGGGGGTTACGAGCAGTACTTC. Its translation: CASSKWTGGYEQYF.

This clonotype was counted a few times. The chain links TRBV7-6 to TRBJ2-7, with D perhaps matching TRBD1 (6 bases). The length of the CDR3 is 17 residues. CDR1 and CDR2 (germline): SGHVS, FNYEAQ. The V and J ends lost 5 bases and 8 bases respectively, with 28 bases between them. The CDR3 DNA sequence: TGTGCCAGCAGCCTTACTAACCCGGGACAAAGAATGGGGCAGCAGTACTTC. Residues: CASSLTNPGQRMGQQYF. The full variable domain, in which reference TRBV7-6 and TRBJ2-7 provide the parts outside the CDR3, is GAGVSQSPRYKVTKRGQDVALRCDPISGHVSLYWYRQALGQGPEFLTYFNYEAQQDKSGLPNDRFSAERPEGSISTLTIQRTEQRDSAMYRCASSLTNPGQRMGQQYFGPGTRLTVT.

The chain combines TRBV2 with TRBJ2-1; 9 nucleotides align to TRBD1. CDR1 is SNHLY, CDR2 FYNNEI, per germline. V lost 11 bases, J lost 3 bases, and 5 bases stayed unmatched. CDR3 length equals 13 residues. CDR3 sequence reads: CALRDRVYNEQFF. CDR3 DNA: TGTGCCCTCCGGGACAGGGTCTACAATGAGCAGTTCTTC.

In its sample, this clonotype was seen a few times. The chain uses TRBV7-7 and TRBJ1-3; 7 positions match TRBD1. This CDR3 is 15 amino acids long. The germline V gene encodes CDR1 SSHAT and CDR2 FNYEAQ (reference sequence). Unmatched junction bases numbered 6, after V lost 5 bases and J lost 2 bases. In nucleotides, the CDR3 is TGTGCCAGCAGCCTCCGGGACAGTCCTGGAAACACCATATATTTT. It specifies CASSLRDSPGNTIYF.

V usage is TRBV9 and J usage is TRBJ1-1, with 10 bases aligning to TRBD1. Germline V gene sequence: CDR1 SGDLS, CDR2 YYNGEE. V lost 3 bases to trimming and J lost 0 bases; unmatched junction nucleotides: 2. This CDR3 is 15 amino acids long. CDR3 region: CASSADRGVNTEAFF. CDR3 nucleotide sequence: TGTGCCAGCAGCGCGGACAGGGGGGTGAACACTGAAGCTTTCTTT. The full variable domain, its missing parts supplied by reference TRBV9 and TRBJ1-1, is DSGVTQTPKHLITATGQRVTLRCSPRSGDLSVYWYQQSLDQGLQFLIQYYNGEERAKGNILERFSAQQFPDLHSELNLSSLELGDSALYFCASSADRGVNTEAFFGQGTRLTVV.

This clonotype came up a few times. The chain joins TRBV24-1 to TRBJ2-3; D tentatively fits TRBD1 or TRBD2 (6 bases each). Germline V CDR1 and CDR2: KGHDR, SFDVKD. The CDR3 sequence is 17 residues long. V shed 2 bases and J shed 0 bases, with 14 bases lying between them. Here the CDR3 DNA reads TGTGCCACCAGTGATTCCCTCGGGGGCTGGAGCACAGATACGCAGTATTTT. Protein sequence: CATSDSLGGWSTDTQYF.

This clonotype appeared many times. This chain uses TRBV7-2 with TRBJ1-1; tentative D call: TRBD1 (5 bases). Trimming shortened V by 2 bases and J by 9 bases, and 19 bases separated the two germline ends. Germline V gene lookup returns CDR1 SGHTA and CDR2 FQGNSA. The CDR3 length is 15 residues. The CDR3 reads CASSLSSRAGEKAFF. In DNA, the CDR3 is TGTGCCAGCAGCTTATCGAGCAGGGCCGGGGAAAAAGCTTTCTTT.

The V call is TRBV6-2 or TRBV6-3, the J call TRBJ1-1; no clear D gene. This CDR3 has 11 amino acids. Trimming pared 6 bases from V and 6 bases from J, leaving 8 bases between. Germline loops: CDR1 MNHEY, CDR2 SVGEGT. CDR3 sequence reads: CASRAGSEAFF. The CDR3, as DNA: TGTGCCAGCAGGGCCGGCTCTGAAGCTTTCTTT.

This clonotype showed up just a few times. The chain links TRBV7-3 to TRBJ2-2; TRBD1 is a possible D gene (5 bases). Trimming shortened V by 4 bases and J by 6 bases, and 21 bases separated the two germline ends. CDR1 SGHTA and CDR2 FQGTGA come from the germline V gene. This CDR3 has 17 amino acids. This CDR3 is CASSSHWTRQSAGELFF. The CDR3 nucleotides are TGTGCCAGCAGCTCCCATTGGACACGCCAATCCGCCGGGGAGCTGTTTTTT.

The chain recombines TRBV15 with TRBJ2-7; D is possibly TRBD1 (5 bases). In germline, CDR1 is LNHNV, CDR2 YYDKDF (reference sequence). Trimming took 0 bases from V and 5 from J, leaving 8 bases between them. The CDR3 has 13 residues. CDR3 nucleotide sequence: TGTGCCACCAGCAGAGAAGGGGCAGACGAGCAGTACTTC. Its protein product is CATSREGADEQYF.